This T cell receptor (beta chain) was observed in a study of technical replicates of blood from several donors. Sequencing used immunoSEQ multiplex PCR; TCRdb keeps in-frame clones, though not all of them. The table records 70,000 to 95,000 clones, about 90% of them present only once. The CDR3 spans 13 residues. The ends were cut back, 4 bases at V and 8 bases at J, with 14 bases in the middle. CDR1 is MGHRA, CDR2 YSYEKL, per germline. The sequence came from a human donor in good health. Some clones in this sample may be carry-over from other donors' samples. The V and J genes are TRBV4-1 and TRBJ1-2; D is unclear. Sequenced: T cells isolated from PBMCs. The CDR3 bases are TGCGCCAGCAGCCCAACCAGCCCGGGGGGCTACACCTTC. Encoded protein: CASSPTSPGGYTF.